The 14 T cell receptor beta chains listed next were all sequenced from one sample in a study of cytomegalovirus exposure and HLA in healthy donors (dated by TCRdb to between 2016 and 2019). The library was generated by the immunoSEQ multiplex PCR assay. For the multiplex PCR, a mixture combining 60 forward primers for TCR Vbeta segments and 13 reverse primers for TCR Jbeta segments was used. TCRdb retrieved this table from immuneACCESS and kept in-frame rearrangements only. Not all clones are present; in checked studies, unresolved V genes account for under half, and no reason is known for the remainder. The sample table on file contains 150,000 to 200,000 clones. The ten largest clones add up to 0.75% to 0.85% of the sample. The material sequenced was PBMCs. These receptors all come from a woman between 18 and 29 years old in good health and CMV-seropositive.

The chain is built from TRBV18 and TRBJ1-1; D possibly corresponds to TRBD1 (6 bases). The CDR3 has 16 amino acids. V dropped 2 bases and J dropped 5 bases, with 18 bases sitting between them. Germline lookup yields CDR1 KGHSH and CDR2 LQKENI. The CDR3 nucleotides are TGTGCCAGCTCACCAGTGGAGGTAGGGGGTTTTACTGAAGCTTTCTTT. Its translation is CASSPVEVGGFTEAFF.

The chain combines TRBV2 with TRBJ2-4; 8 nucleotides line up with TRBD1. Germline loops: CDR1 SNHLY, CDR2 FYNNEI. Losses at the gene ends were 5 bases for V and 3 bases for J; bases not matched to a gene: 9. The CDR3 sequence is 16 residues long. CDR3 residues: CASSSRTGLSKNIQYF. The CDR3 nucleotides read TGTGCCAGCAGTTCCCGGACAGGGTTGAGCAAAAACATTCAGTACTTC.

This chain uses TRBV5-1 with TRBJ2-4, with D tentatively TRBD2 (5 bases). With 0 bases removed from V and 5 bases from J, the gap between germline ends came to 21 bases. The CDR3 contains 18 residues. CDR1 SGHRS and CDR2 YFSETQ come from the germline V gene. The DNA of the CDR3 is TGCGCCAGCAGCTTGGAGTCCGAGGGAGCCAGCCTTCAAAACATTCAGTACTTC. Translated: CASSLESEGASLQNIQYF.

The chain has TRBV30 and TRBJ1-2, with D hard to call. Germline loops: CDR1 GTSNPN, CDR2 SVGIG (reference sequence). V lost 5 bases to trimming and J lost 8 bases, with 15 bases between them. The CDR3 covers 12 residues. The CDR3 DNA sequence: TGTGCCTGGGTAGACGAGCGGAGGGGCTACACCTTC. Translation gives CAWVDERRGYTF.

The genes are TRBV7-3 and TRBJ2-3, with D possibly being TRBD2 (7 bases). This CDR3 region has 19 residues. The germline V gene encodes CDR1 SGHTA and CDR2 FQGTGA. Deletions cut 5 bases from V and 0 bases from J, with 24 bases between. The CDR3 DNA reads as TGTGCCAGCAGCCCCGGCCTAGGGGGGGGGCTTTCTAGCACAGATACGCAGTATTTT. This gives the protein CASSPGLGGGLSSTDTQYF.

The CDR3: CASSKSGSQETQYF. CDR3 in DNA: TGTGCCAGCAGCAAATCCGGGAGTCAAGAGACCCAGTACTTC. The rearrangement links TRBV7-7 to TRBJ2-5, with D possibly being TRBD2 (6 bases). V was pared by 5 bases and J by 2 bases, with 12 bases between. CDR1 is SSHAT and CDR2 is FNYEAQ in the germline V gene (reference sequence). This CDR3 is 14 amino acids long.

The chain is built from TRBV5-1 and TRBJ2-1, with 8 nucleotides matching TRBD2. Germline V gene sequence: CDR1 SGHRS, CDR2 YFSETQ. This CDR3 is 15 amino acids long. Trimming took 5 bases from V and 6 from J; bases not matched to a gene: 10. The CDR3 spells CASSYSGGPLNEQFF. The CDR3 DNA is TGCGCCAGCAGTTACAGCGGGGGACCACTCAATGAGCAGTTCTTC.

The CDR3 sequence: CASSLISLTDTQYF. CDR3 DNA: TGCGCCAGCAGCTTGATCTCTCTCACAGATACGCAGTATTTT. The rearrangement joins TRBV5-1 to TRBJ2-3; the D is unclear. CDR3 length equals 14 residues. Per germline, CDR1 SGHRS and CDR2 YFSETQ. V gave up 1 base and J gave up 2 bases, with 8 bases separating them.

The chain couples TRBV5-1 to TRBJ2-2; 13 nucleotides agree with TRBD2. The germline V gene encodes CDR1 SGHRS and CDR2 YFSETQ. Losses at the gene ends were 4 bases for V and 7 bases for J; bases not matched to a gene: 4. The CDR3 is 15 residues long. DNA for the CDR3: TGCGCCAGCAGCCCGGGACTAGCGGGGAGCGGGGAGCTGTTTTTT. It is translated as CASSPGLAGSGELFF.

The gene calls are TRBV6-5 and TRBJ2-5; TRBD1 agrees at 9 bases. The junction had 4 bases not matched to a gene; V was cut back by 0 bases and J by 2 bases. The CDR3 runs to 16 residues. Germline V CDR1 and CDR2: MNHEY, SVGAGI. CDR3 residues: CASSYSPGQGQETQYF. In DNA, the CDR3 is TGTGCCAGCAGTTACTCCCCGGGACAGGGACAAGAGACCCAGTACTTC.

The chain couples TRBV7-3 to TRBJ2-5, with 7 bases that match TRBD1. The V gene's germline CDR1 is SGHTA and CDR2 FQGTGA. The V segment lost 4 bases and the J segment 2 bases; nucleotides outside the gene matches: 7. This CDR3 region has 15 residues. In DNA form, the CDR3 reads TGTGCCAGCAGCTGGCAACAGGGGCCTCAAGAGACCCAGTACTTC. Protein sequence: CASSWQQGPQETQYF. Full variable domain (missing parts from reference TRBV7-3 and TRBJ2-5): GAGVSQTPSNKVTEKGKYVELRCDPISGHTALYWYRQSLGQGPEFLIYFQGTGAADDSGLPNDRFFAVRPEGSVSTLKIQRTERGDSAVYLCASSWQQGPQETQYFGPGTRLLVL.

The chain is built from TRBV7-2 and TRBJ1-2, with D hard to call. The V end lost 6 bases, the J end lost 6 bases, and 14 bases lay between the germline ends. Germline V gives CDR1 SGHTA, CDR2 FQGNSA. This CDR3 spans 13 amino acids. The CDR3 region has the DNA TGTGCCAGCAGTCATGACAATTTCAATGGCTACACCTTC. It is translated as CASSHDNFNGYTF.

CDR3 protein: CSALSSYEQYF. The CDR3 DNA is TGCAGTGCCCTCAGCTCCTACGAGCAGTACTTC. The V and J genes are TRBV20-1 and TRBJ2-7; no reliable D call. The CDR3 extends over 11 amino acids. CDR1 and CDR2 from the germline V gene are DFQATT and SNEGSKA (reference sequence). Trimming left V 6 bases short and J 0 bases short, with 6 bases between.

This chain joins TRBV9 and TRBJ2-5; TRBD1 aligns across 7 bases. V shed 2 bases and J 3 bases; nucleotides not matched to a gene: 1. The CDR3 is 13 amino acids. Germline values: CDR1 SGDLS, CDR2 YYNGEE. The CDR3 loop reads CASSVGQKETQYF. The CDR3 coding sequence is TGTGCCAGCAGCGTGGGACAGAAAGAGACCCAGTACTTC.